A selection of T cell receptor beta chains follows, all from one sample in a study of T cells in localized non-small cell lung cancer. Clones were read by immunoSEQ multiplex PCR, and TCRdb kept only the in-frame ones, dropping some. The data show under 45,000 clones, roughly four fifths seen once. Sequenced here: PBMCs, sampled before any cancer treatment. The receptors originated from a man aged 40 to 69 with stage II lung adenocarcinoma. The CDR3 runs from the conserved cysteine through the conserved F or W. Each record gives: J gene, V gene, D gene, clone size, CDR3 DNA, CDR3 protein. The D gene is left open where the match is weak. Rows may omit the clone size; those that give it use once, few, many or a size class.

J gene: TRBJ2-2
V gene: TRBV27
D gene: -
clone size: once
CDR3 DNA: TGTGCCAGCAGCTTTCTCAATCCGGCCGGGGAGCTGTTTTTT
CDR3 protein: CASSFLNPAGELFF

J gene: TRBJ1-6
V gene: TRBV4-1
D gene: -
clone size: -
CDR3 DNA: TGCGCCAGCAGCCAAGGTCTCCCCAATTCACCCCTCCACTTT
CDR3 protein: CASSQGLPNSPLHF

J gene: TRBJ1-2
V gene: TRBV7-9
D gene: -
clone size: -
CDR3 DNA: TGTGCCAGCGGTTCGGGAAGGTTTTATGGCTACACCTTC
CDR3 protein: CASGSGRFYGYTF

J gene: TRBJ2-7
V gene: TRBV18
D gene: -
clone size: -
CDR3 DNA: TGTGCCAGCTCACCAGAGGTTTTCTACGAGCAGTACTTC
CDR3 protein: CASSPEVFYEQYF

J gene: TRBJ1-2
V gene: TRBV30
D gene: TRBD1
clone size: -
CDR3 DNA: TGTGCCTGGAGACGCGACAGGGCTCTCAACTATGGCTACACCTTC
CDR3 protein: CAWRRDRALNYGYTF

J gene: TRBJ2-7
V gene: TRBV10-3
D gene: -
clone size: few
CDR3 DNA: TGTGCCATCAGTGAAGGGAACAGGCGAACCCTCTACGAGCAGTACTTC
CDR3 protein: CAISEGNRRTLYEQYF

J gene: TRBJ2-1
V gene: TRBV7-9
D gene: -
clone size: -
CDR3 DNA: TGTGCCAGCAGCTCCCCTCCGGGCGGGACCACAAAAGAGCAGTTCTTC
CDR3 protein: CASSSPPGGTTKEQFF

J gene: TRBJ2-1
V gene: TRBV11-2
D gene: -
clone size: -
CDR3 DNA: TGTGCCAGCAGCTTAGTCTTATGGGGGGAGCAGTTCTTC
CDR3 protein: CASSLVLWGEQFF

J gene: TRBJ1-1
V gene: TRBV7-2
D gene: -
clone size: -
CDR3 DNA: TGTGCCAGCAGCTACGGGGGGCTGGGCACTGAAGCTTTCTTT
CDR3 protein: CASSYGGLGTEAFF

J gene: TRBJ2-7
V gene: TRBV6-6
D gene: TRBD2
clone size: -
CDR3 DNA: TGTGCCAGCAGTTACTCGGTGGGGGGGTCCTCTTACGAGCAGTACTTC
CDR3 protein: CASSYSVGGSSYEQYF

J gene: TRBJ2-2
V gene: TRBV19
D gene: -
clone size: -
CDR3 DNA: TGTGCCAGTAGTAAGGGCCCGAACACCGGGGAGCTGTTTTTT
CDR3 protein: CASSKGPNTGELFF

J gene: TRBJ2-3
V gene: TRBV4-2
D gene: -
clone size: -
CDR3 DNA: TGTGCCAGCAGCTTGGAGGGTCCTAGCACAGATACGCAGTATTTT
CDR3 protein: CASSLEGPSTDTQYF

J gene: TRBJ1-6
V gene: TRBV9
D gene: -
clone size: -
CDR3 DNA: TGTGCCAGCAGCGTAGGGGACTCCCATAATTCACCCCTCCACTTT
CDR3 protein: CASSVGDSHNSPLHF

J gene: TRBJ2-1
V gene: TRBV7-3
D gene: TRBD1
clone size: -
CDR3 DNA: TGTGCCAGCAGCTCAATAGGGGGCAGGAACAATGAGCAGTTCTTC
CDR3 protein: CASSSIGGRNNEQFF

J gene: TRBJ1-2
V gene: TRBV4-1
D gene: -
clone size: -
CDR3 DNA: TGCGCCAGCAGCCAAGATGAACAGGGTTATGGCTACACCTTC
CDR3 protein: CASSQDEQGYGYTF

J gene: TRBJ2-7
V gene: TRBV5-7
D gene: -
clone size: -
CDR3 DNA: TGTGCCAGCAGCATGGGTTGTAGACCCTACGAGCAGTACTTC
CDR3 protein: CASSMGCRPYEQYF

J gene: TRBJ1-5
V gene: TRBV7-6
D gene: -
clone size: -
CDR3 DNA: TGTGCCAGCAGCCAGACCCAGGGGATCGGTCAGCCCCAGCATTTT
CDR3 protein: CASSQTQGIGQPQHF

J gene: TRBJ2-1
V gene: TRBV4-1
D gene: -
clone size: once
CDR3 DNA: TGCGCCAGCAGTCCAGGCCCCACACGGAGGAACTACAATGAGCAGTTCTTC
CDR3 protein: CASSPGPTRRNYNEQFF

J gene: TRBJ1-1
V gene: TRBV6-6
D gene: -
clone size: -
CDR3 DNA: TGTGCCAGCAGTAATTGGGTGAACACTGAAGCTTTCTTT
CDR3 protein: CASSNWVNTEAFF

J gene: TRBJ1-2
V gene: TRBV5-4
D gene: -
clone size: -
CDR3 DNA: TGTGCCAGCAGCCCCGAGGGTAGGGTCCAGGCGGGCTACACCTTC
CDR3 protein: CASSPEGRVQAGYTF

J gene: TRBJ2-1
V gene: TRBV21-1
D gene: -
clone size: once
CDR3 DNA: TGTGCCAGCAGCAAACTAGGCAGGGAAGTAGGCAATGAGCAGTTCTTC
CDR3 protein: CASSKLGREVGNEQFF

J gene: TRBJ1-1
V gene: TRBV4-2
D gene: -
clone size: once
CDR3 DNA: TGTGCCAGCAGCCAAGATTTGGGGGCGCGGGAAGCTTTCTTT
CDR3 protein: CASSQDLGAREAFF

J gene: TRBJ1-2
V gene: TRBV7-8
D gene: TRBD1
clone size: -
CDR3 DNA: TGTGCCAGCAGCTTAGCGGGACAGGGGGACTATGGCTACACCTTC
CDR3 protein: CASSLAGQGDYGYTF

J gene: TRBJ2-5
V gene: TRBV2
D gene: TRBD1
clone size: -
CDR3 DNA: TGTGCCAGCAGTTTACAGGGGCAAGAGACCCAGTACTTC
CDR3 protein: CASSLQGQETQYF

J gene: TRBJ2-2
V gene: TRBV7-2
D gene: -
clone size: -
CDR3 DNA: TGTGCCAGCAGCTTAGTGTCAAACGGGGAGTTGTTTTTT
CDR3 protein: CASSLVSNGELFF

J gene: TRBJ2-3
V gene: TRBV5-1
D gene: -
clone size: -
CDR3 DNA: TGCGCCAGCAGGAGAACAGGAGCCACAGATACGCAGTATTTT
CDR3 protein: CASRRTGATDTQYF

J gene: TRBJ1-1
V gene: TRBV11-2
D gene: -
clone size: -
CDR3 DNA: TGTGCCAGCAGCTTGGGGGGCTTTAACACTGAAGCTTTCTTT
CDR3 protein: CASSLGGFNTEAFF

J gene: TRBJ2-1
V gene: TRBV7-6
D gene: -
clone size: -
CDR3 DNA: TGTGCCAGCAGCTGGGGGACGGCGCGGGGCCGCCACGGAAATGAGCAGTTCTTC
CDR3 protein: CASSWGTARGRHGNEQFF

J gene: TRBJ1-5
V gene: TRBV10-3
D gene: TRBD1
clone size: -
CDR3 DNA: TGTGCCATCAGTGATGGTCAGGGGGCGGGCCAGCCCCAGCATTTT
CDR3 protein: CAISDGQGAGQPQHF

J gene: TRBJ2-3
V gene: TRBV5-6
D gene: TRBD1
clone size: -
CDR3 DNA: TGTGCCAGCAGCTGGGGACAGGGGGGGAATTATTTT
CDR3 protein: CASSWGQGGNYF

J gene: TRBJ1-1
V gene: TRBV5-1
D gene: -
clone size: -
CDR3 DNA: TGCGCCAGCAGCTTGAGACGGACTTTCATGAACACTGAAGCTTTCTTT
CDR3 protein: CASSLRRTFMNTEAFF

J gene: TRBJ1-2
V gene: TRBV9
D gene: -
clone size: -
CDR3 DNA: TGTGCCAGCAGCGTAGGGCACTGGGCTAACTATGGCTACACCTTC
CDR3 protein: CASSVGHWANYGYTF

J gene: TRBJ2-1
V gene: TRBV20-1
D gene: TRBD1
clone size: -
CDR3 DNA: TGCAGTGCAATGACAGGGAATGAGCAGTTCTTC
CDR3 protein: CSAMTGNEQFF

J gene: TRBJ1-6
V gene: TRBV5-1
D gene: -
clone size: -
CDR3 DNA: TGCGCCAGCAGCGTGAAGGCTCATTCACCCCTCCACTTT
CDR3 protein: CASSVKAHSPLHF

J gene: TRBJ2-1
V gene: TRBV29-1
D gene: TRBD2
clone size: -
CDR3 DNA: TGCAGCGTTGGGACTAGCGGGTACTACAATGAGCAGTTCTTC
CDR3 protein: CSVGTSGYYNEQFF

J gene: TRBJ2-7
V gene: TRBV5-1
D gene: -
clone size: -
CDR3 DNA: TGCGCCAGCAGGGTGAGGACAGTTGCTTCCTACGAGCAGTACTTC
CDR3 protein: CASRVRTVASYEQYF

J gene: TRBJ2-1
V gene: TRBV5-1
D gene: -
clone size: -
CDR3 DNA: TGCGCCAGCAGCTTTGTTGCAGGGAAACATGAGCAGTTCTTC
CDR3 protein: CASSFVAGKHEQFF

J gene: TRBJ1-1
V gene: TRBV5-4
D gene: -
clone size: -
CDR3 DNA: TGTGCCAGCAGCCCGCGGAGAGGGGCGACAGCTTTCTTT
CDR3 protein: CASSPRRGATAFF

J gene: TRBJ2-1
V gene: TRBV10-3
D gene: TRBD2
clone size: -
CDR3 DNA: TGTGCCATCAGTTTAGCGGGAGCCTACAATGAGCAGTTCTTC
CDR3 protein: CAISLAGAYNEQFF

J gene: TRBJ2-5
V gene: TRBV7-9
D gene: TRBD2
clone size: -
CDR3 DNA: TGTGCCAGCAGCTTAGGCCCGGGAGGGCAAGAGACCCAGTACTTC
CDR3 protein: CASSLGPGGQETQYF

J gene: TRBJ2-3
V gene: TRBV21-1
D gene: -
clone size: -
CDR3 DNA: TGTGCCAGCAGCAAAGTAAGCAGGGGAAGCACAGATACGCAGTATTTT
CDR3 protein: CASSKVSRGSTDTQYF

J gene: TRBJ2-3
V gene: TRBV11-2
D gene: -
clone size: once
CDR3 DNA: TGTGCCAGCAGCTTCAGGTCGGGAAGCACAGATACGCAGTATTTT
CDR3 protein: CASSFRSGSTDTQYF

J gene: TRBJ2-7
V gene: TRBV27
D gene: -
clone size: -
CDR3 DNA: TGTGCCAGCAGTTTCTCTCAGGGGCCCCTGACCTACGAGCAGTACTTC
CDR3 protein: CASSFSQGPLTYEQYF

J gene: TRBJ1-1
V gene: TRBV19
D gene: -
clone size: -
CDR3 DNA: TGTGCCAGTAGTCCGAGAGGTTGGGGTCGGACTGAAGCTTTCTTT
CDR3 protein: CASSPRGWGRTEAFF

J gene: TRBJ1-2
V gene: TRBV6-5
D gene: -
clone size: few
CDR3 DNA: TGTGCCAGCCGAAAGAGGGGCGGCTACACCTTC
CDR3 protein: CASRKRGGYTF

J gene: TRBJ1-1
V gene: TRBV5-6
D gene: -
clone size: -
CDR3 DNA: TGTGCCAGCAGCTTGTTAGGTATCGCTGAAGCTTTCTTT
CDR3 protein: CASSLLGIAEAFF

J gene: TRBJ1-1
V gene: TRBV7-9
D gene: -
clone size: -
CDR3 DNA: TGTGCCAGCAGGGGGATTAAGGGGGACACTGAAGCTTTCTTT
CDR3 protein: CASRGIKGDTEAFF

J gene: TRBJ1-5
V gene: TRBV6-6
D gene: TRBD1
clone size: few
CDR3 DNA: TGTGCCAGCAGCCGCCTCGGACAGGGAAGCAATCAGCCCCAGCATTTT
CDR3 protein: CASSRLGQGSNQPQHF

J gene: TRBJ2-7
V gene: TRBV7-2
D gene: -
clone size: -
CDR3 DNA: TGTGCCAGCAGCTTAGCTAGCGCTGGTGGCTACGAGCAGTACTTC
CDR3 protein: CASSLASAGGYEQYF

J gene: TRBJ2-4
V gene: TRBV11-2
D gene: -
clone size: -
CDR3 DNA: TGTGCCAGCAGCTTAGAAGGGAACATTCAGTACTTC
CDR3 protein: CASSLEGNIQYF